The T cell receptor (beta chain) described here comes from a study of T cell responses to AZD1222 COVID-19 vaccine. In germline, CDR1 is SGDLS, CDR2 YYNGEE. Trimming removed 2 bases from V and 1 base from J, with 12 bases in between. This CDR3 has 15 residues. Study-wide findings and caveats: Once two AZD1222 doses were given, Spike-specific TCR breadth and depth went up. Regions 160-218 and 743-854 held dominance among vaccine-associated CD4 TCRs, which spanned spike.

The protocol was immunoSEQ multiplex PCR, while the TCRdb copy is restricted to in-frame clones and leaves out a portion. The data hold approximately 110,000 clones, with about 87% observed a single time. This clone was recorded a few times. The antigen is undetermined. The receptor was isolated from an adult who received the AZD1222 COVID-19 vaccine. Here the sequenced sample was peripheral blood, taken 28 days after the second AZD1222 dose. The chain joins TRBV9 to TRBJ1-1, with D tentatively TRBD1 (6 bases). The chain's CDR3 is CASSVGTLANTEAFF. The CDR3 bases are TGTGCCAGCAGCGTTGGGACATTAGCGAACACTGAAGCTTTCTTT. The full variable domain, completed using reference TRBV9 and TRBJ1-1, is DSGVTQTPKHLITATGQRVTLRCSPRSGDLSVYWYQQSLDQGLQFLIQYYNGEERAKGNILERFSAQQFPDLHSELNLSSLELGDSALYFCASSVGTLANTEAFFGQGTRLTVV.